This T cell receptor beta chain was obtained from a study of blood T cell repertoires in COVID-19. About the study: Researchers got acute and convalescent COVID-19 samples from the United States, Italy and Spain. T cells, B-cell-depleted T cells, or PBMCs provided the cDNA or gDNA that served as material.

Germline V gene lookup returns CDR1 SGHDT and CDR2 YYEEEE. Trimming took 3 bases from V and 0 from J; bases not matched to a gene: 6. CDR3 length: 17 residues. In the authors' workflow: Counts of nucleated cells, estimated from reference gene primer amplification, were obtained. Method: immunoSEQ multiplex PCR; TCRdb's copy keeps in-frame clones and lacks some. V, J and clone size derive from that table, while D and trimming were established from the DNA sequence. Of 45,000 to 70,000 clones in the sample, about 86% were seen once. Specimen: peripheral blood. This chain links TRBV5-6 with TRBJ2-3, with 11 bases aligning to TRBD2. This clonotype was obtained from a woman at least 80 years old with active or convalescent COVID-19. The CDR3 sequence is CASSWGTSGKSTDTQYF. The CDR3 nucleotides read TGTGCCAGCAGCTGGGGGACTAGCGGAAAAAGCACAGATACGCAGTATTTT.